A single sample is the source of the 14 T cell receptor beta chains below, sequenced in a study of CD8 T cells in ankylosing spondylitis. The study's findings and limits: A TCR beta motif of 8 or 9 highly homologous variants appeared characteristic of ankylosing spondylitis blood.

TCRdb re-called the 5' RACE reads with MiXCR, one entry per CDR3 protein. Seen here are hundreds of thousands of distinct CDR3 sequences, around 16% observed once, and the top ten hold approximately 40%. Antigen specificity for these receptors is unknown. Sequenced sample: blood, either unsorted or a sorted T cell fraction (not recorded which). These receptors were obtained from a male donor with ankylosing spondylitis.

The CDR3 here is CASSLGAAYSYEQYF. The CDR3 DNA is TGTGCCAGCAGCTTAGGTGCAGCTTACTCCTACGAGCAGTACTTC. The chain couples TRBV11-2 to TRBJ2-7; no reliable D call. CDR1 is SGHAT and CDR2 is FQNNGV in the germline V gene. This CDR3 region has 15 residues. The V end was cut by 1 base, the J end by 0 bases, with 10 bases between.

This clonotype turned up a few times. The genes are TRBV6-1 and TRBJ1-2; D gene uncertain. CDR3 length: 13 amino acids. The germline V gene has CDR1 MNHNS and CDR2 SASEGT. V dropped 6 bases and J dropped 4 bases, with 12 bases sitting between them. Here the CDR3 reads CASSTEGSYGYTF. The CDR3 DNA reads as TGTGCCAGCAGCACGGAGGGAAGCTATGGCTACACCTTC.

The CDR3 DNA follows: TGTGCCAGCAGTTTCTCTTTGGACAGGGGGCTTACTAATGAAAAACTGTTTTTT. It yields the protein CASSFSLDRGLTNEKLFF. V is TRBV12-3 or TRBV12-4 and J is TRBJ1-4; TRBD1 aligns across 11 bases. The CDR3 totals 18 residues. J gave up 2 bases and V 3 bases, and 8 bases lay outside the gene matches.

J is TRBJ2-2 and V is TRBV14; D gene uncertain. This CDR3 is 13 amino acids long. Germline V gene lookup returns CDR1 SGHDN and CDR2 FVKESK. V was shortened by 7 bases and J by 2 bases, with 8 bases between the two germline ends. CDR3 bases: TGTGCCAGCAAAGCACCCAACACCGGGGAGCTGTTTTTT. Translated, it gives CASKAPNTGELFF.

This clonotype showed up just a few times. The V and J genes are TRBV4-3 and TRBJ2-7; D is ambiguous. CDR3 length: 13 residues. V dropped 0 bases and J dropped 5 bases, with 8 bases sitting between them. The germline V gene encodes CDR1 LGHNA and CDR2 YSLEER. In nucleotides, the CDR3 is TGCGCCAGCAGCCAAGATGGGTACAACGAGCAGTACTTC. Amino acid sequence: CASSQDGYNEQYF.

The chain recombines TRBV7-9 with TRBJ2-7; possible D gene TRBD1, 6 bases. The length of the CDR3 is 12 residues. CDR1 SEHNR and CDR2 FQNEAQ come from the germline V gene (reference sequence). V was clipped by 5 bases and J by 5 bases, with 10 bases between them. The CDR3, as DNA: TGTGCCAGCAGCCACACAGGGCACGAGCAGTACTTC. Encoded protein: CASSHTGHEQYF.

This clonotype was seen a handful of times. V usage is TRBV4-2 and J usage is TRBJ2-7; no definite D call. V lost 0 bases to trimming and J lost 5 bases, with 8 bases between them. CDR3 size: 13 residues. Germline lookup yields CDR1 LGHNA and CDR2 YNFKEQ. CDR3 nucleotides: TGTGCCAGCAGCCAAGATCTAAGACACGAGCAGTACTTC. Amino acids: CASSQDLRHEQYF.

The chain couples TRBV19 to TRBJ1-1; D may be TRBD1 (6 bases). The germline V gene has CDR1 LNHDA and CDR2 SQIVND (reference sequence). The CDR3 length is 13 residues. Deletions cut 6 bases from V and 5 bases from J, with 13 bases between. The CDR3 loop reads CASSTQGPTEAFF. The CDR3 DNA reads TGTGCCAGTAGCACACAGGGCCCGACTGAAGCTTTCTTT. Filled out from reference TRBV19 and TRBJ1-1, the complete variable domain reads DGGITQSPKYLFRKEGQNVTLSCEQNLNHDAMYWYRQDPGQGLRLIYYSQIVNDFQKGDIAEGYSVSREKKESFPLTVTSAQKNPTAFYLCASSTQGPTEAFFGQGTRLTVV.

The chain recombines TRBV12-3 or TRBV12-4 with TRBJ1-5; tentative D call: TRBD1 (5 bases). Between the trimmed V and J ends, which lost 3 bases and 0 bases, there was a span of 9 bases. The CDR3 is made up of 15 amino acids. In nucleotides, the CDR3 is TGTGCCAGCAGTTTGGGGGTAGCTAGCAATCAGCCCCAGCATTTT. It is translated as CASSLGVASNQPQHF.

In this sample, this clonotype turned up many times. The J gene is TRBJ2-7, the V gene TRBV12-3 or TRBV12-4; 8 bases match TRBD1. The CDR3 is made up of 13 amino acids. The junction had 3 bases not matched to a gene; V was cut back by 4 bases and J by 4 bases. Written as DNA, the CDR3 is TGTGCCAGCAGTTGGCAGGGGGCTTACGAGCAGTACTTC. Encoded protein: CASSWQGAYEQYF.

This clonotype was picked up a small number of times. V and J are TRBV29-1 and TRBJ1-1, with a weak D call TRBD1 (5 bases). Germline CDR1 is SQVTM and CDR2 is ANQGSEA. Trimming shortened V by 7 bases and J by 1 base, and 13 bases separated the two germline ends. The CDR3 runs 13 residues. The CDR3 coding sequence is TGCAGCGGTGTTCCGGGGACGAACACTGAAGCTTTCTTT. Its translation is CSGVPGTNTEAFF. The complete variable domain, with remaining parts taken from reference TRBV29-1 and TRBJ1-1, reads SAVISQKPSRDICQRGTSLTIQCQVDSQVTMMFWYRQQPGQSLTLIATANQGSEATYESGFVIDKFPISRPNLTFSTLTVSNMSPEDSSIYLCSGVPGTNTEAFFGQGTRLTVV.

This clonotype has at least ten counts. J is TRBJ1-5 and V is TRBV27; 7 nucleotides line up with TRBD1. Losses at the gene ends were 6 bases for V and 7 bases for J; bases not matched to a gene: 6. CDR3 length: 13 residues. In germline, CDR1 is MNHEY, CDR2 SMNVEV (reference sequence). Written as DNA, the CDR3 is TGTGCCAGCAGCCACGACAGGGCCCAGCCCCAGCATTTT. Its protein product is CASSHDRAQPQHF.

A few counts support this clonotype. The gene calls are TRBV5-6 and TRBJ2-5, with unresolved D. The CDR3 is 13 residues long. Trimming took 5 bases from V and 5 from J, leaving 13 bases between them. Germline V gene sequence: CDR1 SGHDT, CDR2 YYEEEE. The CDR3 sequence: CASSSTYGETQYF. In DNA form, the CDR3 reads TGTGCCAGCAGTTCGACCTATGGGGAGACCCAGTACTTC.

The V call is TRBV12-3 or TRBV12-4, the J call TRBJ1-4; D perhaps matches TRBD1 (6 bases). This CDR3 spans 15 amino acids. V lost 6 bases to trimming and J lost 5 bases, with 16 bases between them. CDR3 amino acids: CASSSGDLSNEKLFF. CDR3 nucleotides: TGTGCCAGCAGCTCAGGGGACCTATCCAATGAAAAACTGTTTTTT.